The 10 T cell receptor beta chains below all came from one sample that was sequenced in a study of a mutant IDH1 vaccine in newly diagnosed glioma. The time point is: week 35, safety follow-up. All doses held 300 ug of mutant IDH1 20-mer peptide, with topical imiquimod. TCRdb keeps only in-frame clones here, not all; method: immunoSEQ multiplex PCR. The data contain some 50,000 clones, roughly 92% of them singletons. Their target antigens are unknown. This material consisted of PBMCs, taken from a glioma patient whose treatment included an IDH1 peptide vaccine. The receptor source for this set is a man aged 45 to 65 with glioma.

The chain couples TRBV4-3 to TRBJ2-3; either TRBD1 or TRBD2 may fit D (6 bases each). Per the germline V gene, CDR1 is LGHNA and CDR2 is YSLEER. V gave up 0 bases and J gave up 5 bases, with 12 bases separating them. The CDR3 is made up of 15 amino acids. For the CDR3, the DNA is TGCGCCAGCAGCCAAGATAGGAGGGGGGTAGATACGCAGTATTTT. It codes for CASSQDRRGVDTQYF.

The V and J genes are TRBV7-9 and TRBJ1-2; TRBD1 matches 11 bases. The germline V gene encodes CDR1 SEHNR and CDR2 FQNEAQ (reference sequence). CDR3 length: 14 residues. Losses at the gene ends were 5 bases for V and 5 bases for J; bases not matched to a gene: 4. CDR3 loop: CASSEGQGVYGYTF. The CDR3 DNA sequence: TGTGCCAGCAGCGAGGGACAGGGGGTGTATGGCTACACCTTC.

J is TRBJ2-7 and V is TRBV6-5; 7 nucleotides align to TRBD2. This CDR3 region has 13 residues. V gave up 6 bases and J gave up 5 bases; unmatched junction bases: 7. Per germline, CDR1 MNHEY and CDR2 SVGAGI. For the CDR3, the DNA is TGTGCCAGCAGCCCTGGCGGGGGAGACGAGCAGTACTTC. Protein sequence: CASSPGGGDEQYF.

This rearrangement joins TRBV9 to TRBJ1-5; no firm D call. Germline V CDR1 and CDR2: SGDLS, YYNGEE. The length of the CDR3 is 18 residues. V dropped 4 bases and J dropped 0 bases, with 20 bases sitting between them. CDR3 DNA: TGTGCCAGCAGCCCGATTCTCCAGCAGCCGTATAGCAATCAGCCCCAGCATTTT. Protein sequence: CASSPILQQPYSNQPQHF.

The chain is built from TRBV5-4 and TRBJ2-1; a weak D match, TRBD1 (6 bases). With 4 bases removed from V and 8 bases from J, the gap between germline ends came to 28 bases. Germline assignment: CDR1 SGHNT and CDR2 YYREEE (reference sequence). The CDR3 is 18 amino acids. This CDR3 reads CASSRTSTGFKLEYEQFF. The CDR3 DNA reads as TGTGCCAGCAGCCGTACGAGTACAGGGTTTAAGCTTGAATATGAGCAGTTCTTC.

V gene TRBV9 combines with J gene TRBJ1-1; no clear D gene. The CDR3 runs 13 residues. V dropped 4 bases and J dropped 0 bases, with 7 bases sitting between them. The germline gives CDR1 SGDLS, CDR2 YYNGEE. This CDR3 reads CASSLAMNTEAFF. In DNA form, the CDR3 reads TGTGCCAGCAGCCTAGCAATGAACACTGAAGCTTTCTTT.

This rearrangement joins TRBV7-9 to TRBJ1-2; D gene unclear. The CDR3 is 12 amino acids. The germline CDR1 and CDR2 sequences are SEHNR and FQNEAQ (reference sequence). Trimming took 5 bases from V and 8 from J, leaving 12 bases between them. The CDR3 sequence: CASSAGGGGYTF. The CDR3 nucleotides are TGTGCCAGCAGCGCGGGAGGCGGCGGCTACACCTTC.

The chain links TRBV29-1 to TRBJ2-3; D may correspond to TRBD1 or TRBD2 (5 bases each). CDR1 and CDR2 (germline): SQVTM, ANQGSEA. V lost 7 bases and J 0 bases, leaving 11 bases between the germline ends. The CDR3 runs to 13 residues. This CDR3 is CSADRDSTDTQYF. In DNA, the CDR3 is TGCAGCGCTGACCGGGACAGCACAGATACGCAGTATTTT.

The CDR3 DNA is TGTGCCACCAGCAGAGTTGGGAGTGAGCAGTTCTTC. As protein: CATSRVGSEQFF. This chain joins TRBV15 and TRBJ2-1, with a weak D call TRBD2 (5 bases). The germline V gene encodes CDR1 LNHNV and CDR2 YYDKDF (reference sequence). The V gene lost 1 base and the J gene lost 9 bases, with 7 bases spanning the gap. The CDR3 sequence is 12 residues long.

This chain links TRBV10-3 with TRBJ2-1; D not certain. The CDR3 extends over 11 amino acids. The germline V gene encodes CDR1 ENHRY and CDR2 SYGVKD. The V and J ends lost 7 bases and 8 bases respectively, with 9 bases between them. The CDR3 loop is CAIKKEDEQFF. The DNA of the CDR3 is TGTGCCATCAAGAAAGAAGATGAGCAGTTCTTC.